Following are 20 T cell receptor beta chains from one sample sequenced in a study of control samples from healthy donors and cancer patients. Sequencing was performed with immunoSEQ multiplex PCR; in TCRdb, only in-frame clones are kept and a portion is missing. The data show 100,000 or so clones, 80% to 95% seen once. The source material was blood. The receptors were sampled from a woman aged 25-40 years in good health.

The CDR3 sequence: CASSEGTLSYEQYF. CDR3 in DNA: TGTGCCAGCAGTGAGGGAACGCTCTCCTACGAGCAGTACTTC. This chain uses TRBV2 with TRBJ2-7; D gene ambiguous. The germline V gene has CDR1 SNHLY and CDR2 FYNNEI. Between the trimmed V and J ends, which lost 3 bases and 0 bases, there was a span of 9 bases. The CDR3 consists of 14 residues.

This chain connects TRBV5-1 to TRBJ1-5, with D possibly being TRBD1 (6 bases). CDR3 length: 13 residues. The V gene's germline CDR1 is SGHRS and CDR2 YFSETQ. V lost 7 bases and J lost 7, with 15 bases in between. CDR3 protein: CASAQTGPQPQHF. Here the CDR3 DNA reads TGCGCCAGCGCCCAGACAGGTCCCCAGCCCCAGCATTTT.

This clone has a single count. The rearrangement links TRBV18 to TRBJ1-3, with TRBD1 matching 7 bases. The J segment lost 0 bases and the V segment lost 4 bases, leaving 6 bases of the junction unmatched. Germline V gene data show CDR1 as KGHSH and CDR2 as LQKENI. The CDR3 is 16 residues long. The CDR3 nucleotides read TGTGCCAGCTCACAGGGGACAGAAGGCTCTGGAAACACCATATATTTT. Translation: CASSQGTEGSGNTIYF.

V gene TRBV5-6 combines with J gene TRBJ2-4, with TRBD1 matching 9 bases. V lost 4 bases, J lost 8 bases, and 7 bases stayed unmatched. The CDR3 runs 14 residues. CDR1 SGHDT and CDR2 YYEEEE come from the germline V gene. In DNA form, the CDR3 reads TGTGCCAGCAGCCGGGACAGGGTTACGTACATTCAGTACTTC. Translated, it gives CASSRDRVTYIQYF.

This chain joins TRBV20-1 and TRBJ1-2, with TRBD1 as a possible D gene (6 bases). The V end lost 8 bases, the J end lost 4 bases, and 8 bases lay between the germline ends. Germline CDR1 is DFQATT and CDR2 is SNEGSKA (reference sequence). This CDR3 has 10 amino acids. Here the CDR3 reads CSRGGYGYTF. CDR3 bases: TGCAGTCGAGGGGGCTATGGCTACACCTTC.

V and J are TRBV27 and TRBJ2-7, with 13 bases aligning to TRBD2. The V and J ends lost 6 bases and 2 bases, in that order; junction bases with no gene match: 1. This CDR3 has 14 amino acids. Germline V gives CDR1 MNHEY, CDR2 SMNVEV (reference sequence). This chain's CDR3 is CASRTSGGTYEQYF. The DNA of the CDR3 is TGTGCCAGCAGGACTAGCGGGGGGACCTACGAGCAGTACTTC.

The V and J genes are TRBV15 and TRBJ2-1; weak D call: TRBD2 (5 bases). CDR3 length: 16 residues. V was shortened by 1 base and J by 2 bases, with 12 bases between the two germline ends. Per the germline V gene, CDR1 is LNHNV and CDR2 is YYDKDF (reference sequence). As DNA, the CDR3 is TGTGCCACCAGCAGAGGCCTAGCCGGTCCCTACAATGAGCAGTTCTTC. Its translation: CATSRGLAGPYNEQFF. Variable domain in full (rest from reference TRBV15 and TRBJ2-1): DAMVIQNPRYQVTQFGKPVTLSCSQTLNHNVMYWYQQKSSQAPKLLFHYYDKDFNNEADTPDNFQSRRPNTSFCFLDIRSPGLGDTAMYLCATSRGLAGPYNEQFFGPGTRLTVL.

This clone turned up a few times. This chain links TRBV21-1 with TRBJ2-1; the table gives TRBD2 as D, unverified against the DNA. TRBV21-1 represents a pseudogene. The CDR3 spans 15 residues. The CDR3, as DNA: TGTGCCAGCACCGGCGGGGGAGGCTCCTACAATGAGCAGTTCTTC. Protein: CASTGGGGSYNEQFF.

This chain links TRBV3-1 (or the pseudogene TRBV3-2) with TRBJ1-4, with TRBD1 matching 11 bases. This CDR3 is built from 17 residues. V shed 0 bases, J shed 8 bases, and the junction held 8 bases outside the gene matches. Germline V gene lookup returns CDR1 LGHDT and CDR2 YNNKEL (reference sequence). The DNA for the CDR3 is TGTGCCAGCAGCCAAGATCCCCGGGACAGGGGGGGCGAAAAACTGTTTTTT. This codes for CASSQDPRDRGGEKLFF.

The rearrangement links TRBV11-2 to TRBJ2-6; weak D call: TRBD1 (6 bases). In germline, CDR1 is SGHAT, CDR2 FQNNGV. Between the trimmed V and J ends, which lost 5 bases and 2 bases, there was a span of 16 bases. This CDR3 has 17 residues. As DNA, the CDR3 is TGTGCCAGCAGCCTGATAGGGGCAGGGGCTGGGGCCAACGTCCTGACTTTC. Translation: CASSLIGAGAGANVLTF.

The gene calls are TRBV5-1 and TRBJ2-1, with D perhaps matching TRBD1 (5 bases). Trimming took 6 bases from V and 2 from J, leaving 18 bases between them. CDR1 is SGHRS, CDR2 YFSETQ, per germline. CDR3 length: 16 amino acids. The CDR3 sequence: CASTLAQGITYNEQFF. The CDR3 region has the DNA TGCGCCAGCACGCTTGCCCAGGGCATAACCTACAATGAGCAGTTCTTC. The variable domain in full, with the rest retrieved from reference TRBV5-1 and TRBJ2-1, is KAGVTQTPRYLIKTRGQQVTLSCSPISGHRSVSWYQQTPGQGLQFLFEYFSETQRNKGNFPGRFSGRQFSNSRSEMNVSTLELGDSALYLCASTLAQGITYNEQFFGPGTRLTVL.

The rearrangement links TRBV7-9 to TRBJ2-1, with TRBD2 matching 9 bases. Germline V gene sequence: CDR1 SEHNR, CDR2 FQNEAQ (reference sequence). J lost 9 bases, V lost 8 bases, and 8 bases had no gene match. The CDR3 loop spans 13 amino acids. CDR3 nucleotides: TGTGCCAGCCATGTAGCGGGAGTAGGTGAGCAGTTCTTC. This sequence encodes CASHVAGVGEQFF.

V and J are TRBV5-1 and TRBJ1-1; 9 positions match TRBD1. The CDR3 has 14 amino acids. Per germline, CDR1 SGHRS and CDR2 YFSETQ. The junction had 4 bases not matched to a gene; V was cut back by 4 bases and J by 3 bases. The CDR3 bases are TGCGCCAGCAGCAGGGGACAGGGAGACACTGAAGCTTTCTTT. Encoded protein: CASSRGQGDTEAFF.

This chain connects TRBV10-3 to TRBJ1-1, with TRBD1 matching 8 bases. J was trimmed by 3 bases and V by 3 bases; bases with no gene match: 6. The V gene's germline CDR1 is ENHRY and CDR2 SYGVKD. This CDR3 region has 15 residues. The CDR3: CAISDSDRADTEAFF. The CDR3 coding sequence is TGTGCCATCAGTGACTCGGACAGGGCGGACACTGAAGCTTTCTTT.

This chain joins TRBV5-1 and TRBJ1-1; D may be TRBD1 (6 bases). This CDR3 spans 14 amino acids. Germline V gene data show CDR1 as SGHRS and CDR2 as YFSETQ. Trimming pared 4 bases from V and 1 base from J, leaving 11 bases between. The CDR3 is CASSARTENTEAFF. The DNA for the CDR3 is TGCGCCAGCAGCGCCCGGACAGAGAACACTGAAGCTTTCTTT.

CDR3 DNA: TGTGCCAGCAGTGAGACAGGGTACGGCTATGGCTACACCTTC. The encoded protein is CASSETGYGYGYTF. V usage is TRBV25-1 and J usage is TRBJ1-2, with 7 bases aligning to TRBD1. The CDR3 is made up of 14 amino acids. Trimming cost V 3 bases and J 4 bases; bases outside gene matches: 5. CDR1 MGHDK and CDR2 SYGVNS come from the germline V gene.

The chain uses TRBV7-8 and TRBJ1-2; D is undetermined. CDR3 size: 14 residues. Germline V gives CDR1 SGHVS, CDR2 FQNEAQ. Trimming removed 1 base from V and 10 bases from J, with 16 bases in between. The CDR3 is CASSLVSAVPVYTF. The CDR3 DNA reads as TGTGCCAGCAGCTTAGTATCGGCAGTCCCGGTCTACACCTTC.

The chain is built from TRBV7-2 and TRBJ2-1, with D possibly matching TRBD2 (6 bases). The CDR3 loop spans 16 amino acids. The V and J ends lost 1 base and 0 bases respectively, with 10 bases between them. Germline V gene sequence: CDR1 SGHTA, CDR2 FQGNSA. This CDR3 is CASSLVGSGSYNEQFF. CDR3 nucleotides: TGTGCCAGCAGCTTAGTCGGGAGTGGCTCCTACAATGAGCAGTTCTTC.

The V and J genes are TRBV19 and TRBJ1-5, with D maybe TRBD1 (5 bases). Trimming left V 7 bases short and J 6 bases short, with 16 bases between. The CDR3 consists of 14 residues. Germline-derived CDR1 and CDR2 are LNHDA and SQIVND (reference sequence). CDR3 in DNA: TGTGCCAGTACCGGGGCCCAAGCGGCTCAGCCCCAGCATTTT. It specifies CASTGAQAAQPQHF.

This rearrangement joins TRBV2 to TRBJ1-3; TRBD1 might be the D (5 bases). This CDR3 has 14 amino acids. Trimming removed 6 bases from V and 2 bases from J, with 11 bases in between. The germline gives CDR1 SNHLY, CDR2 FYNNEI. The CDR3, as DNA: TGTGCCAGCAGGGGACTTCAAGCTGGAAACACCATATATTTT. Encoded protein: CASRGLQAGNTIYF.